This is a list of T cell receptor beta chains from one sample in a study of beta chain features in type 1 diabetes. Some clones are missing from TCRdb's copy, which holds only in-frame ones; the method was immunoSEQ multiplex PCR. The sample includes some 640,000 clones, about an eighth of them seen just once. Sequencing used naive CD4+ T cells from blood. All receptors come from a man younger than 35 with type 1 diabetes. The conserved cysteine and the conserved F or W are not part of the CDR3 here. Not every row has a clone size; where given, it reads once, few, many or a size class.

>once|TRBV30|13
AWSVAGEAGNTIY
>few|TRBV6-1|14
ASSEARQNSNQPQH
>few|TRBV6-6|11
ASRSTGDGPQH
>.|TRBV6-1|11
ASSEVREGEQF
>few|TRBV14|13
ASSRVGGSGDEQY
>.|TRBV9|14
ASSVVRGSGNNEQF
>.|TRBV5-4|13
ASSPREGQGAGYT
>.|TRBV11-2|17
ASSLRQGTSVKAKNIQY
>.|TRBV18|14
ASSDSGTGARETQY
>few|TRBV7-2|14
ASSPRLAGPTDTQY
>few|TRBV30|10
AWSVKGPRYT
>.|TRBV28|13
ASSLGGEGNYGYT
>once|TRBV5-6|11
ASSLSQSYGYT
>.|TRBV2|11
ASSEGVNYGYT
>few|TRBV19|16
ASSIVRLAGGFGNEQF
>few|TRBV25-1|14
ASSEWNLAGVGELF
>.|TRBV2|10
ASSEALRTPF
>few|TRBV6-1|12
ASSEGSAQETQY
>.|TRBV2|12
ASSDRSGANVLT
>few|TRBV7-2|15
ASSLIGTGAGANVLT
>few|TRBV7-9|11
ASSFARDYGYT
>few|TRBV4-1|13
ASSPLVQGTWGAF
>few|TRBV6-6|13
ASSSLEREYGEQF
>once|TRBV25-1|11
ASSGQGRTEAF
>once|TRBV6-1|12
ASSGDSGSYGYT
>.|TRBV7-2|13
ASSRPRDNYNEQF
>.|TRBV30|11
AWSRRSSYEQY
>few|TRBV6-5|13
ASSSPGAYGYEQY
>.|TRBV19|11
ATHGRLNTEVF
>few|TRBV29-1|8
SVRGDEQY
>few|TRBV4-1|14
ASSQAVRGEYYGYT
>.|TRBV7-2|16
ASSSRPSVLGIPDTQY
>few|TRBV4-3|13
ASSRTRAYNSPLH
>few|TRBV30|13
AWSMGVYSNQPQH
>.|TRBV2|14
ASSEARTSRQDTQY
>few|TRBV9|13
ASSVGGGRITEAF
>few|TRBV5-1|11
ASSLDLYNEQF
>few|TRBV2|13
ASSEGERPTDTQY
>.|TRBV20-1|8
SASKETQY
>many|TRBV7-9|9
ASSFAGELF
>.|TRBV6-1|11
ASSGTDTDTQY
>.|TRBV4-1|11
ASSHDDLGEQF
>.|TRBV7-2|13
ASSFLASGYETQY
>few|TRBV5-6|13
ASSVPGQGNTEAF
>few|TRBV6-6|11
ATADPYQETQY
>.|TRBV7-2|11
ASSPGPNTEAF
>.|TRBV7-2|13
ASSLDHRVYTEAF
>few|TRBV2|12
ASSLLLTTMGYT
>few|TRBV12-5|10
ASGLFTGEQF
>few|TRBV10-3|12
AISDGTRLYEQF
>.|TRBV5-6|12
ASSRTRTNEKLF
>.|TRBV5-4|11
ASSQPGEETQY
>.|TRBV9|13
ASSPGGRSSYEQY
>.|TRBV28|14
ASSTSGTVPNYGYT
>.|TRBV11-3|10
ASSGSSYEQY
>few|TRBV4-3|13
ASTRGGAANEKLF
>few|TRBV30|13
AWLQGTGAGETQY
>few|TRBV9|20
ASSVVAGGGTSGPHSYNEQF
>.|TRBV27|11
ASRRFSGDEQY
>.|TRBV6-5|11
ASSYRVGGPYF